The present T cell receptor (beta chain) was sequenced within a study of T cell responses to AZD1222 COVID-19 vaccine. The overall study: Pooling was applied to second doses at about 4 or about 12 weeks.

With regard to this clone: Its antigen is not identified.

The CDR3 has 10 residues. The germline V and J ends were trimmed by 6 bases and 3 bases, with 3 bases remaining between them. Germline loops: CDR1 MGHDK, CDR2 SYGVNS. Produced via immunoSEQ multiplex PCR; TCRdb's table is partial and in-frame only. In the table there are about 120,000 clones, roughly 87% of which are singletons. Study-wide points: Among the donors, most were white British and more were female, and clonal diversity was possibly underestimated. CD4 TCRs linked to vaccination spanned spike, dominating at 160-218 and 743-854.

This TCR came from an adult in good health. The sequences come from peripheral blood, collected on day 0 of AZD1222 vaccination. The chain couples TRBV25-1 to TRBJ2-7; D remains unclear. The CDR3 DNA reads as TGTGCCAGCAGCCACTACGAGCAGTACTTC. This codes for CASSHYEQYF.